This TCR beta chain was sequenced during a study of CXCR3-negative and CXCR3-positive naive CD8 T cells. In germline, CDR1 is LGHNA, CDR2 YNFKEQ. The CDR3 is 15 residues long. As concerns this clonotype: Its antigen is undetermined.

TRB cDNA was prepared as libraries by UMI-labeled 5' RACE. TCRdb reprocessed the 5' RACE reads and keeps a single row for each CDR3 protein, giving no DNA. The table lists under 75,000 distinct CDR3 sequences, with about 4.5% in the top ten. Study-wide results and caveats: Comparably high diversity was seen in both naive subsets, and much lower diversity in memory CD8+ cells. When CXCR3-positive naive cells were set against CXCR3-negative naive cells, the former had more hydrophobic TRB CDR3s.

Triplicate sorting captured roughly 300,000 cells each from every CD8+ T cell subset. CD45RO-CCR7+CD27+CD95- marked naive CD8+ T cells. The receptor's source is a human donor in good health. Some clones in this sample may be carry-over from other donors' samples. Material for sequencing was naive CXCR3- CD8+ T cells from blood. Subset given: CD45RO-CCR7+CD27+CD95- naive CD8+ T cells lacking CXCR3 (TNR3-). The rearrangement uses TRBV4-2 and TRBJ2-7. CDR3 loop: CASSQEFAKADEQYF.